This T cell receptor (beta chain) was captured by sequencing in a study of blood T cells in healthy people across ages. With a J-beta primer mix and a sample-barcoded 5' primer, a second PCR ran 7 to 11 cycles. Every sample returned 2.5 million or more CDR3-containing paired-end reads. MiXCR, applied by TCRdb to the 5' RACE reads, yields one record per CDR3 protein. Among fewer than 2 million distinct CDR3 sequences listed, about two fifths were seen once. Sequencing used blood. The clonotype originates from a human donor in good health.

CDR3 sequence: CASSQEYRDEKLFF. In DNA form, the CDR3 reads TGCGCCAGCAGCCAAGAATACAGGGATGAAAAACTGTTTTTT. The chain uses TRBV4-3 and TRBJ1-4; D is possibly TRBD1 (6 bases). The CDR3 consists of 14 residues. CDR1 LGHNA and CDR2 YSLEER come from the germline V gene. The germline V and J ends were trimmed by 0 bases and 6 bases, with 8 bases remaining between them.